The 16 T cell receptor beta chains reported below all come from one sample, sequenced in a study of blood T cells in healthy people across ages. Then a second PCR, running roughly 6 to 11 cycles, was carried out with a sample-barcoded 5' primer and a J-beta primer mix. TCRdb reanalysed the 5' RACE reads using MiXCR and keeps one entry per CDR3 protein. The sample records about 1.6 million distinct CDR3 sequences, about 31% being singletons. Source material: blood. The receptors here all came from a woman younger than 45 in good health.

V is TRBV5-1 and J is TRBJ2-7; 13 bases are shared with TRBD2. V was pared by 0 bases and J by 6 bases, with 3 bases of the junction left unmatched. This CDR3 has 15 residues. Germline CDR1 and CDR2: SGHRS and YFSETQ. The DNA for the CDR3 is TGCGCCAGCAGCTTGGTGGGACTAGCGGGACTCGAGCAGTACTTC. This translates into CASSLVGLAGLEQYF.

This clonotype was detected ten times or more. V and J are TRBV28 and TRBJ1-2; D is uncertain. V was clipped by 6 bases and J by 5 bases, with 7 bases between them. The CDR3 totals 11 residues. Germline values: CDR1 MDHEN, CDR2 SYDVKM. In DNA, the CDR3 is TGTGCCAGCAGCTCCTCATATGGCTACACCTTC. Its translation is CASSSSYGYTF.

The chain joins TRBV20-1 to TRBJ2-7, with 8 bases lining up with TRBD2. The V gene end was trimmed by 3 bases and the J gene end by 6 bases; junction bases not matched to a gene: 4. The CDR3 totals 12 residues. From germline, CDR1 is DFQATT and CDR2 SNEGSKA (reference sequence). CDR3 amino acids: CSARRTSGEQYF. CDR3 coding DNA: TGCAGTGCTAGGAGAACTAGCGGCGAGCAGTACTTC.

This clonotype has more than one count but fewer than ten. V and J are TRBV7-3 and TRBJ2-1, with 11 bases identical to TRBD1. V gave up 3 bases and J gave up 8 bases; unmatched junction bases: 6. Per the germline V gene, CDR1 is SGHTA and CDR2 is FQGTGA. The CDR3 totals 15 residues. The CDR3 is CASSFGQGARDEQFF. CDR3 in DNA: TGTGCCAGCAGCTTTGGACAGGGGGCAAGGGATGAGCAGTTCTTC. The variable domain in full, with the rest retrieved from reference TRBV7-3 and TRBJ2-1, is GAGVSQTPSNKVTEKGKYVELRCDPISGHTALYWYRQSLGQGPEFLIYFQGTGAADDSGLPNDRFFAVRPEGSVSTLKIQRTERGDSAVYLCASSFGQGARDEQFFGPGTRLTVL.

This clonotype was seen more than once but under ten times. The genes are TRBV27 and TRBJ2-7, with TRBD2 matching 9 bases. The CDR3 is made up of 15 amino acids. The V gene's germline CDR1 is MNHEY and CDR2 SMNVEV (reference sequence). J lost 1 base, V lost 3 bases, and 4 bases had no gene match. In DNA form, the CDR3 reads TGTGCCAGCAGTTTCCTTAGCGGGAGATCCTACGAGCAGTACTTC. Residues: CASSFLSGRSYEQYF.

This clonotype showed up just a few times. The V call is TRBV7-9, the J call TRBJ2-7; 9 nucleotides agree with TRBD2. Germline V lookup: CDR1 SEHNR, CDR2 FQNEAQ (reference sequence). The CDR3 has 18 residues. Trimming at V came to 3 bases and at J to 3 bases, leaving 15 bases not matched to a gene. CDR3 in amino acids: CASSLALGGAGGHYEQYF. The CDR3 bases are TGTGCCAGCAGCTTGGCCCTCGGTGGAGCGGGGGGCCACTACGAGCAGTACTTC.

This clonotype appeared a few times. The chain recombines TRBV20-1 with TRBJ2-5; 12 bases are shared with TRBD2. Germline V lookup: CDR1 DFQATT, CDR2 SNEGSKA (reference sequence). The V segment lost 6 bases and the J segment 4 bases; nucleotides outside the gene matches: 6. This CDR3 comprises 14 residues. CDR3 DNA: TGCAGTGCGAACGGACTAGCGGGGCTAGAGACCCAGTACTTC. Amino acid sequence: CSANGLAGLETQYF.

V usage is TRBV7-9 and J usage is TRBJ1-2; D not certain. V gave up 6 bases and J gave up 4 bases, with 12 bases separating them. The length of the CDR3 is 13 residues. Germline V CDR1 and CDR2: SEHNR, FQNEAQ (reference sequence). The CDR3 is CASSPSAIYGYTF. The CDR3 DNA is TGTGCCAGCAGTCCATCGGCGATCTATGGCTACACCTTC.

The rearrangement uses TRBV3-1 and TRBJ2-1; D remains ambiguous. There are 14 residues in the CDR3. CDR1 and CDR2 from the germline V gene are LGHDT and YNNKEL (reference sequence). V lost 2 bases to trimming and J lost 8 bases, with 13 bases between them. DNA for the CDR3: TGTGCCAGCAGCCAAAGGGCGGTTACGGATGAGCAGTTCTTC. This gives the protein CASSQRAVTDEQFF.

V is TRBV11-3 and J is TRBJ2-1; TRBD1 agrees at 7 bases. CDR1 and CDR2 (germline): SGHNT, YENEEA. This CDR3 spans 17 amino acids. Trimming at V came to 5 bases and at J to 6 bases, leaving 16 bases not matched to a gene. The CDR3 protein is CASSPGSGTDGGNEQFF. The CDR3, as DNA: TGTGCCAGCAGCCCGGGCTCCGGGACAGATGGAGGCAATGAGCAGTTCTTC.

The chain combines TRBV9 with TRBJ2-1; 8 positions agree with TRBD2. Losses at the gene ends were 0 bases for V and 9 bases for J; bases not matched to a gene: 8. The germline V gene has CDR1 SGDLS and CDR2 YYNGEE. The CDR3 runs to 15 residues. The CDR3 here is CASSVGGRGAGEQFF. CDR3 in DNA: TGTGCCAGCAGCGTAGGTGGGCGGGGGGCAGGTGAGCAGTTCTTC. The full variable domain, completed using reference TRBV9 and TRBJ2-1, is DSGVTQTPKHLITATGQRVTLRCSPRSGDLSVYWYQQSLDQGLQFLIQYYNGEERAKGNILERFSAQQFPDLHSELNLSSLELGDSALYFCASSVGGRGAGEQFFGPGTRLTVL.

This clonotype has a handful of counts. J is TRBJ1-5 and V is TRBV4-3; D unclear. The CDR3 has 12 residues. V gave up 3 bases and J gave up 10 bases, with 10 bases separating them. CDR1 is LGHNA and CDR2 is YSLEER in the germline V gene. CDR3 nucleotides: TGCGCCAGCAGCCACCTCTCGGGTCCCCAGCATTTT. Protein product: CASSHLSGPQHF.

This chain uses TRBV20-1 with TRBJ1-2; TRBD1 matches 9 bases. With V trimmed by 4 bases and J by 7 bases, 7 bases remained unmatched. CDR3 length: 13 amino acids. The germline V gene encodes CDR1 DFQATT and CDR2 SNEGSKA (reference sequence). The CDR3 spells CSAKDRGYGGYTF. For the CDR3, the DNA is TGCAGTGCTAAGGACAGGGGATATGGTGGCTACACCTTC.

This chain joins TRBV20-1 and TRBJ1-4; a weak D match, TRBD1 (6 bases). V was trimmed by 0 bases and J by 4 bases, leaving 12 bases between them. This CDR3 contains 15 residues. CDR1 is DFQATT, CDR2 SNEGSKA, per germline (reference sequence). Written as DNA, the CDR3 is TGCAGTGCTAGAGATCGGGTCAGGGGTAATGAAAAACTGTTTTTT. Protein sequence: CSARDRVRGNEKLFF.

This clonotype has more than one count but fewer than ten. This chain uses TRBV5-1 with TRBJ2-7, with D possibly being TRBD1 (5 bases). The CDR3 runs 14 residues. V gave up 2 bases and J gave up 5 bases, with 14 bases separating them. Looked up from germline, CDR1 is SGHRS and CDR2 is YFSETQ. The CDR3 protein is CASSFPAGMNEQYF. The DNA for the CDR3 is TGCGCCAGCAGCTTCCCGGCAGGGATGAACGAGCAGTACTTC.

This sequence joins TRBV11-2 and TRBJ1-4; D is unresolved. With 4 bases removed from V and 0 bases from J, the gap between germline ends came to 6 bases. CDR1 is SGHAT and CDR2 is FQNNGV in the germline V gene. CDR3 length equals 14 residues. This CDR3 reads CASSWSSTNEKLFF. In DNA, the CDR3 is TGTGCCAGCAGCTGGTCCTCAACTAATGAAAAACTGTTTTTT. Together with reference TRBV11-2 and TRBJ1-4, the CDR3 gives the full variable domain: EAGVAQSPRYKIIEKRQSVAFWCNPISGHATLYWYQQILGQGPKLLIQFQNNGVVDDSQLPKDRFSAERLKGVDSTLKIQPAKLEDSAVYLCASSWSSTNEKLFFGSGTQLSVL.